The rows below give T cell receptor beta chains drawn from one sample of a study of cytomegalovirus exposure and HLA in healthy donors. The data were produced by immunoSEQ multiplex PCR, yet TCRdb's version contains in-frame clones alone and is incomplete. The data show some 170,000 clones, approximately 80% seen once. Sequencing was done on a sample of PBMCs. The source of these receptors is a woman in her forties or fifties in good health and CMV-seronegative. CDR3s include the opening cysteine and the closing phenylalanine or tryptophan. D genes are given only for firm matches. Expanded clones get a size class; other rows say once, few or many, or leave the size out.

v_gene	abundance	d_gene	j_gene	CDR3aa	CDR3nt
TRBV28	.	TRBD1	TRBJ1-3	CASHRTGSMAGNTIYF	TGTGCCAGCCATCGGACAGGGAGTATGGCTGGAAACACCATATATTTT
TRBV4-1	.	TRBD2	TRBJ2-2	CASSQASGRSTGELFF	TGCGCCAGCAGCCAGGCTAGCGGGAGAAGCACCGGGGAGCTGTTTTTT
TRBV11-1	.	.	TRBJ2-7	CASSLDPGTPYEQYF	TGTGCCAGCAGCTTAGACCCCGGGACTCCCTACGAGCAGTACTTC
TRBV4-1	.	.	TRBJ1-1	CASSHKAGWAEAFF	TGCGCCAGCAGCCATAAGGCGGGTTGGGCTGAAGCTTTCTTT
TRBV5-1	.	.	TRBJ2-1	CASSEGLANFNEQFF	TGCGCCAGCAGCGAAGGACTGGCCAATTTCAATGAGCAGTTCTTC
TRBV5-4	.	TRBD1	TRBJ1-1	CASSTGQGMVAFF	TGTGCCAGCAGCACTGGACAGGGGATGGTAGCTTTCTTT
TRBV25-1	.	.	TRBJ1-4	CASSELYATNEKLFF	TGTGCCAGCAGTGAATTATATGCAACTAATGAAAAACTGTTTTTT
TRBV9	.	TRBD2	TRBJ2-3	CASSVAGGPFSLGTDTQYF	TGTGCCAGCAGCGTAGCGGGAGGGCCCTTTTCCTTGGGCACAGATACGCAGTATTTT
TRBV10-3	many	TRBD1	TRBJ2-7	CAIRPTGPTYEQYF	TGTGCCATCAGGCCGACAGGGCCGACCTACGAGCAGTACTTC
TRBV18	.	TRBD1	TRBJ2-2	CASSPPGGTGYTGELFF	TGTGCCAGCTCACCACCAGGAGGGACAGGATACACCGGGGAGCTGTTTTTT
TRBV2	.	.	TRBJ2-5	CASSESGGKTQYF	TGTGCCAGCAGTGAATCGGGGGGCAAGACCCAGTACTTC
TRBV4-1	.	TRBD2	TRBJ2-3	CASSPYNGPWTSGSSTDTQYF	TGCGCCAGCAGCCCATACAATGGCCCCTGGACTAGCGGGAGTTCCACAGATACGCAGTATTTT
TRBV2	.	.	TRBJ1-5	CATSGGSNQPQHF	TGTGCCACTTCCGGGGGTAGCAATCAGCCCCAGCATTTT
TRBV7-9	.	TRBD2	TRBJ2-7	CASSSRGLAGDYEQYF	TGTGCCAGCAGCTCGAGGGGACTAGCGGGTGACTACGAGCAGTACTTC
TRBV4-3	.	TRBD2	TRBJ2-7	CASSQDAGDHEQYF	TGCGCCAGCAGCCAAGATGCGGGGGACCACGAGCAGTACTTC
TRBV6-5	once	.	TRBJ2-3	CASSYGTTHNTDTQYF	TGTGCCAGCAGTTACGGGACAACACACAACACAGATACGCAGTATTTT
TRBV9	.	TRBD1	TRBJ1-1	CASSDQQGLIAEAFF	TGTGCCAGCAGCGATCAACAGGGGTTAATTGCTGAAGCTTTCTTT
TRBV7-9	few	TRBD2	TRBJ2-1	CASSFLAGDLSNEQFF	TGTGCCAGCAGCTTTCTAGCGGGAGATCTGTCAAATGAGCAGTTCTTC
TRBV28	.	TRBD2	TRBJ2-7	CASSFQRLAGGTYEQYF	TGTGCCAGCAGTTTTCAACGCCTAGCGGGGGGGACCTACGAGCAGTACTTC
TRBV5-1	.	TRBD2	TRBJ2-7	CASSRTLAGVVNEQYF	TGCGCCAGCAGCCGCACACTAGCGGGAGTCGTAAACGAGCAGTACTTC
TRBV28	.	.	TRBJ2-7	CASTVENEQYF	TGTGCCAGCACGGTCGAAAACGAGCAGTACTTC
TRBV7-2	.	.	TRBJ1-2	CASSLDDIFGYTF	TGTGCCAGCAGCTTAGACGACATTTTTGGCTACACCTTC
TRBV7-8	.	TRBD1	TRBJ2-1	CASSLLDRVTYNEQFF	TGTGCCAGCAGCTTATTAGACAGGGTGACCTACAATGAGCAGTTCTTC
TRBV15	.	TRBD1	TRBJ2-7	CATSGGTGSWYEQYF	TGTGCCACCAGCGGAGGGACAGGGAGTTGGTACGAGCAGTACTTC
TRBV6-6	.	.	TRBJ1-1	CASSTPGQNTEAFF	TGTGCCAGCAGTACACCGGGACAGAACACTGAAGCTTTCTTT
TRBV6-5	.	.	TRBJ1-6	CATWGGLYNSPLHF	TGTGCCACCTGGGGCGGCCTTTATAATTCACCCCTCCACTTT
TRBV6-5	.	.	TRBJ2-7	CASSYSRGIYEQYF	TGTGCCAGCAGTTACTCGCGGGGTATCTACGAGCAGTACTTC
TRBV4-1	.	TRBD1	TRBJ2-7	CASSDPGGTGSYEQYF	TGCGCCAGCAGCGACCCCGGAGGGACAGGGTCTTACGAGCAGTACTTC
TRBV19	.	TRBD2	TRBJ2-7	CALAQREGLYEQYF	TGTGCTTTGGCCCAGCGGGAGGGCCTCTACGAGCAGTACTTC
TRBV7-2	.	TRBD1	TRBJ2-5	CASSFWTGQETQYF	TGTGCCAGCAGCTTCTGGACAGGTCAAGAGACCCAGTACTTC
TRBV5-5	.	.	TRBJ2-7	CASSLLRTASYEQYF	TGTGCCAGCAGCTTGCTTCGGACAGCCTCCTACGAGCAGTACTTC
TRBV4-1	few	.	TRBJ2-5	CASSQDSETQYF	TGCGCCAGCAGCCAAGATTCGGAGACCCAGTACTTC
TRBV29-1	once	.	TRBJ1-1	CSVEGRDTEAFF	TGCAGCGTTGAAGGGCGGGACACTGAAGCTTTCTTT
TRBV9	.	TRBD1	TRBJ2-3	CASSGSGTGKDTQYF	TGTGCCAGCAGCGGTTCCGGGACAGGGAAGGATACGCAGTATTTT
TRBV7-2	once	TRBD2	TRBJ2-1	CASSSPGLADDNEQFF	TGTGCCAGCAGCTCCCCGGGACTAGCGGACGACAATGAGCAGTTCTTC
TRBV7-2	.	.	TRBJ2-5	CASSLVLAFRETQYF	TGTGCCAGCAGCTTAGTTCTAGCCTTTCGAGAGACCCAGTACTTC
TRBV27	.	.	TRBJ1-2	CASSSQGNYGYTF	TGTGCCAGCAGTTCTCAGGGAAACTATGGCTACACCTTC
TRBV7-8	once	.	TRBJ2-5	CASSLQGSMGETQYF	TGTGCCAGCAGCTTACAGGGATCAATGGGGGAGACCCAGTACTTC
TRBV7-9	.	.	TRBJ1-2	CASSFYINGYTF	TGTGCCAGCAGCTTCTATATAAATGGCTACACCTTC
TRBV27	.	TRBD1	TRBJ1-2	CASSPQGQRESYGYTF	TGTGCCAGCAGTCCCCAGGGACAGAGAGAATCCTATGGCTACACCTTC
TRBV7-2	.	TRBD1	TRBJ1-5	CASTLIGQENQPQHF	TGTGCCAGCACCCTCATAGGACAGGAAAATCAGCCCCAGCATTTT
TRBV7-3	.	TRBD2	TRBJ2-7	CASSLFREEIYEQYF	TGTGCCAGCAGCTTATTTCGGGAGGAGATCTACGAGCAGTACTTC
TRBV30	.	TRBD2	TRBJ2-3	CAWSVLGTSGNTQYF	TGTGCCTGGAGTGTACTGGGGACTAGCGGGAATACGCAGTATTTT
TRBV19	.	TRBD1	TRBJ1-1	CASSNDRVNTEAFF	TGTGCCAGTAGTAATGACAGGGTGAACACTGAAGCTTTCTTT